This TCR beta chain emerged from a study of radiation and T cells in renal cell carcinoma. Time point: blood 4 weeks post-SBRT, at nephrectomy. As for treatment: 15 Gy SBRT to primary tumor, nephrectomy 4 weeks later. Nephrectomy followed 15 Gy stereotactic body radiation by 4 weeks. Blood was sampled at baseline, 2 weeks and 4 weeks after SBRT. Study-level findings and limits: No pretreatment tumor biopsies were available for baseline clonotypes.

Sequenced by immunoSEQ multiplex PCR; TCRdb stores in-frame clones only, minus some. Here the sample spans about 77,000 clones, around four fifths being singletons. Note on this clone: The antigen is unknown.

The CDR3 contains 13 residues. Trimming removed 5 bases from V and 13 bases from J; junction bases left unmatched: 9. Germline V lookup: CDR1 MNHNS, CDR2 SASEGT. The sequences come from blood, collected from a patient whose treatment included radiotherapy and nephrectomy. The clonotype comes from a woman aged 60-75 years with renal cell carcinoma. The rearrangement links TRBV6-1 to TRBJ1-2; 11 nucleotides line up with TRBD1. Here the CDR3 reads CASSPGQGARPTF. The DNA of the CDR3 is TGTGCCAGCAGTCCAGGACAGGGGGCCCGGCCCACCTTC.